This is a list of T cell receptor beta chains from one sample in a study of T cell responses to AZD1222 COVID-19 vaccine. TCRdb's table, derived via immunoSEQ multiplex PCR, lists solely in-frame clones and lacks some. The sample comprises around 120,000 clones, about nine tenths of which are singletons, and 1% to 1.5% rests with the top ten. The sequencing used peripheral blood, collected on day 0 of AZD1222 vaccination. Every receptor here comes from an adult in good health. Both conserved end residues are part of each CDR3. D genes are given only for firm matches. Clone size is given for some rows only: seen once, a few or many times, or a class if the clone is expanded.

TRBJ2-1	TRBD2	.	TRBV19	CASSIGDYTYNEQFF	TGTGCCAGTAGTATAGGGGACTACACCTACAATGAGCAGTTCTTC
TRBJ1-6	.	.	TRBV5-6	CASSSLQEHSPLHF	TGTGCCAGCAGCTCTCTACAGGAACATTCACCCCTCCACTTT
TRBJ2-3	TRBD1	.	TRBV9	CASSSRTGPSTDTQYF	TGTGCCAGCAGCTCCCGGACAGGGCCCTCCACAGATACGCAGTATTTT
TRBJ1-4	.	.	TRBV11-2	CASSLEMIPRGPEKLFF	TGTGCCAGCAGCTTAGAGATGATCCCGAGGGGTCCTGAAAAACTGTTTTTT
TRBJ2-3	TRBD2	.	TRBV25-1	CASSEFAGLGVDTQYF	TGTGCCAGCAGTGAATTTGCGGGACTAGGGGTGGATACGCAGTATTTT
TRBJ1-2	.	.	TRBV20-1	CSASQGNYGYTF	TGCAGTGCTAGTCAGGGCAACTATGGCTACACCTTC
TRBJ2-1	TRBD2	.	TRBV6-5	CASSTSVGEQFF	TGTGCCAGCAGTACTAGCGTGGGTGAGCAGTTCTTC
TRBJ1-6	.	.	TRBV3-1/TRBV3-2	CASSQVDSPLHF	TGTGCCAGCAGCCAAGTGGACTCACCCCTCCACTTT
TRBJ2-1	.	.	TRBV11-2	CASRTSGTQKGGEQFF	TGTGCCAGCAGGACCTCGGGGACCCAAAAAGGGGGTGAGCAGTTCTTC
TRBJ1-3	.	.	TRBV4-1	CASSPRGGPGNTIYF	TGCGCCAGCAGCCCAAGAGGGGGGCCCGGAAACACCATATATTTT
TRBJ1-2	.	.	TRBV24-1	CATRETGGYTF	TGTGCCACCAGAGAGACAGGAGGCTACACCTTC
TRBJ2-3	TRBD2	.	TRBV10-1	CASSELAGATDTQYF	TGCGCCAGCAGTGAGCTAGCGGGGGCCACAGATACGCAGTATTTT
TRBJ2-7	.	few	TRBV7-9	CASSLIQGPHEQYF	TGTGCCAGCAGCTTAATCCAGGGACCCCACGAGCAGTACTTC
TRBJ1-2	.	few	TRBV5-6	CASSPGVSRGGYTF	TGTGCCAGCAGCCCTGGCGTCTCCCGGGGTGGCTACACCTTC
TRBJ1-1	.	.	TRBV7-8	CASSRRDQVSEAFF	TGTGCCAGCAGCCGCCGGGACCAGGTTTCTGAAGCTTTCTTT
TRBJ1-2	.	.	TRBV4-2	CASSHREGDYGYTF	TGTGCCAGCAGCCACCGGGAGGGAGACTATGGCTACACCTTC
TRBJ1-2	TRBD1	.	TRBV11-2	CASSSSGTGRIYGYTF	TGTGCCAGCAGCTCCTCCGGGACAGGAAGGATCTATGGCTACACCTTC
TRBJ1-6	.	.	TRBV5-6	CASSFGGSPLHF	TGTGCCAGCAGCTTTGGGGGGTCACCCCTCCACTTT
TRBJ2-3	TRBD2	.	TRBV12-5	CASDLSGATDTQYF	TGTGCTAGTGATCTAAGCGGGGCCACAGATACGCAGTATTTT
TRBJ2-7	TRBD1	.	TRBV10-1	CATRSAGGETYEQYF	TGCGCCACCAGGTCCGCAGGGGGAGAAACCTACGAGCAGTACTTC
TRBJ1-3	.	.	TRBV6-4	CASSGPIIELGNTIYF	TGTGCCAGCAGTGGCCCCATCATAGAACTTGGAAACACCATATATTTT
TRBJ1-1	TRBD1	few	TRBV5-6	CASSLVRGRFTEAFF	TGTGCCAGCAGCTTGGTGAGGGGGCGATTCACTGAAGCTTTCTTT
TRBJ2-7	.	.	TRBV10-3	CAISEWQGVSYEQYF	TGTGCCATCAGTGAATGGCAGGGAGTATCCTACGAGCAGTACTTC
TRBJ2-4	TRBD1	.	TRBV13	CASSPRWAGGLAKNIQYF	TGTGCCAGCAGCCCCCGTTGGGCAGGGGGCTTAGCCAAAAACATTCAGTACTTC
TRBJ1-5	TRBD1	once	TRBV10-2	CASRTAGGENQPQHF	TGCGCCAGCAGGACTGCAGGGGGAGAGAATCAGCCCCAGCATTTT
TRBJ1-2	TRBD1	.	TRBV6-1	CASSEGGTGGIGYTF	TGTGCCAGCAGTGAAGGGGGGACAGGGGGAATTGGCTACACCTTC
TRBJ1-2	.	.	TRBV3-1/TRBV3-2	CASSQDGGIAGYTF	TGTGCCAGCAGCCAAGATGGAGGCATTGCGGGCTACACCTTC
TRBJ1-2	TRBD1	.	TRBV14	CASSLPGTGGYGYTF	TGTGCCAGCAGCCTCCCCGGGACAGGGGGCTATGGCTACACCTTC
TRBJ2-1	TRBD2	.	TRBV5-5	CASSPGGSLYNEQFF	TGTGCCAGCAGCCCCGGGGGGTCCCTCTACAATGAGCAGTTCTTC
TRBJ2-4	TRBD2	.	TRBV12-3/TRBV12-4	CASRAGGGIQYF	TGTGCCAGCAGGGCCGGGGGGGGCATTCAGTACTTC
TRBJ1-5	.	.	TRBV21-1	CANQRAPQPQHF	TGTGCCAACCAGAGGGCACCTCAGCCCCAGCATTTT
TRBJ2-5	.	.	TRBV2	CASSGGTQYF	TGTGCCAGCAGTGGCGGGACCCAGTACTTC
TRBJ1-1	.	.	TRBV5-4	CASSLRGGVNTEAFF	TGTGCCAGCAGCTTGAGAGGGGGGGTGAACACTGAAGCTTTCTTT
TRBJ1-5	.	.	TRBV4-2	CASSQESAADNQPQHF	TGTGCCAGCAGCCAAGAGTCGGCAGCAGACAATCAGCCCCAGCATTTT
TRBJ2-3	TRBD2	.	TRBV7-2	CASSPTSLAYTDTQYF	TGTGCCAGCAGCCCCACGTCACTAGCGTACACAGATACGCAGTATTTT
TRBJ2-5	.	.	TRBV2	CAQGQQETQYF	TGTGCCCAAGGACAGCAAGAGACCCAGTACTTC
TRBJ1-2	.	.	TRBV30	CAYLSTRVYGYTF	TGTGCCTACCTTTCGACCAGGGTCTATGGCTACACCTTC
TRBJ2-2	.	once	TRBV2	CASRTDNTGELFF	TGTGCCAGCCGGACAGACAACACCGGGGAGCTGTTTTTT
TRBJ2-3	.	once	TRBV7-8	CASSLEGEGGGFTDTQYF	TGTGCCAGCAGCTTGGAAGGTGAAGGCGGGGGCTTCACAGATACGCAGTATTTT
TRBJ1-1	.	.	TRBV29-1	CSVVQGNEAFF	TGCAGCGTGGTACAGGGAAATGAAGCTTTCTTT
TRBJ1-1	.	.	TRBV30	CAWSRPNTEAFF	TGTGCCTGGAGTCGGCCGAACACTGAAGCTTTCTTT
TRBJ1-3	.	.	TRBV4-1	CASSQGAAGNTIYF	TGCGCCAGCAGCCAAGGAGCCGCTGGAAACACCATATATTTT
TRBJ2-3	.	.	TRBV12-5	CASGLGELSATDTQYF	TGTGCTAGTGGTTTGGGGGAGCTGAGCGCCACAGATACGCAGTATTTT
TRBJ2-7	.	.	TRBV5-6	CASSRNYEQYF	TGTGCCAGCAGCCGGAACTACGAGCAGTACTTC